The TCR beta chain under discussion was sequenced for a study of blood T cell repertoires in COVID-19. Overall study context: Acute-phase and convalescent COVID-19 samples originated in the United States, Italy and Spain. T cells, B-cell-depleted T cells, or PBMCs supplied cDNA or gDNA.

CDR3 length equals 13 residues. Germline V gives CDR1 WNHNN, CDR2 SYGVQD (reference sequence). Between the trimmed V and J ends, which lost 5 bases and 7 bases, there was a span of 12 bases. Per the original methods: Reference gene primers were amplified, and this amplification served to estimate nucleated cell counts. Data came from immunoSEQ multiplex PCR; TCRdb stores just in-frame clones and leaves some out. The V and J calls and clone size are taken from that table; D and trimming were inferred from the DNA. The table includes tens of thousands of clones, about 80% detected once. The clonotype was recovered from a man in his 70s with acute or convalescent COVID-19. Source material: peripheral blood. The chain is built from TRBV10-1 and TRBJ2-1; D may be TRBD2 (6 bases). The CDR3 DNA sequence: TGCGCCAGCAGTCGGGAGCCTAGTAATGAGCAGTTCTTC. Translation gives CASSREPSNEQFF.